These 22 T cell receptor beta chains originate from one sample sequenced in a study of cytotoxic CD8 clonotypes in ibrutinib-treated CLL. Using immunoSEQ multiplex PCR, the repertoire was profiled, and TCRdb retains in-frame clones only, with some absent. This sample has roughly 220,000 clones, with about four fifths found just once. Source: PBMCs, taken after 12 months of ibrutinib treatment. Every receptor here comes from a human donor with chronic lymphocytic leukemia.

This clone appeared a single time. The V call is TRBV4-1, the J call TRBJ1-2; possibly TRBD1 for D (5 bases). The CDR3 contains 14 residues. V lost 6 bases, J lost 4 bases, and 15 bases lay in between. CDR1 is MGHRA and CDR2 is YSYEKL in the germline V gene. CDR3 sequence: CASSYGPGPYGYTF. DNA for the CDR3: TGCGCCAGCAGTTACGGCCCGGGGCCCTATGGCTACACCTTC.

The genes are TRBV5-4 and TRBJ1-5, with TRBD1 as a possible D gene (5 bases). The CDR3 covers 15 residues. Trimming stripped 4 bases from V and 4 bases from J, with 15 bases between. Germline CDR1 is SGHNT and CDR2 is YYREEE (reference sequence). CDR3 protein: CASSVGVGGNQPQHF. In DNA form, the CDR3 reads TGTGCCAGCAGCGTGGGGGTGGGAGGGAATCAGCCCCAGCATTTT. Combining the CDR3 with reference TRBV5-4 and TRBJ1-5 gives the whole variable domain ETGVTQSPTHLIKTRGQQVTLRCSSQSGHNTVSWYQQALGQGPQFIFQYYREEENGRGNFPPRFSGLQFPNYSSELNVNALELDDSALYLCASSVGVGGNQPQHFGDGTRLSIL.

This clone was picked up a small number of times. The J gene is TRBJ2-2, the V gene TRBV11-3; D remains ambiguous. V was pared by 5 bases and J by 5 bases, with 9 bases between. From germline, CDR1 is SGHNT and CDR2 YENEEA. The CDR3 loop spans 13 amino acids. The CDR3 is CASSPPATGELFF. The DNA of the CDR3 is TGTGCCAGCAGCCCACCTGCGACCGGGGAGCTGTTTTTT.

The CDR3 region has the DNA TGCAGCGGCTCGGGGGGGTTATCGCAGTATTTT. This translates into CSGSGGLSQYF. V gene TRBV29-1 combines with J gene TRBJ2-3; TRBD2 matches 8 bases. Germline CDR1 SQVTM, CDR2 ANQGSEA. CDR3 size: 11 residues. Germline trimming cut 7 bases from V and 10 bases from J; bases unmatched to any gene: 7.

The V call is TRBV2, the J call TRBJ1-5; 12 bases agree with TRBD1. The CDR3 length is 17 residues. Looked up from germline, CDR1 is SNHLY and CDR2 is FYNNEI. With 1 base clipped from V and 2 bases from J, the junction kept 3 bases outside the gene matches. In DNA form, the CDR3 reads TGTGCCAGCAGTGAAGGCGGGACAGGGGGCCGCAATCAGCCCCAGCATTTT. It encodes CASSEGGTGGRNQPQHF.

Only a few counts were recorded for this clone. This chain links TRBV9 with TRBJ2-5, with 11 positions matching TRBD2. Germline loops: CDR1 SGDLS, CDR2 YYNGEE. This CDR3 spans 17 amino acids. The junction had 12 bases not matched to a gene; V was cut back by 3 bases and J by 5 bases. The chain's CDR3 is CASSGGSGGASGETQYF. CDR3 bases: TGTGCCAGCAGCGGAGGTAGCGGGGGGGCCTCGGGTGAGACCCAGTACTTC.

The V gene is TRBV11-2, the J gene TRBJ1-1, with 7 bases aligning to TRBD1. The junction had 4 bases not matched to a gene; V was cut back by 4 bases and J by 8 bases. The CDR3 loop spans 12 amino acids. Looked up from germline, CDR1 is SGHAT and CDR2 is FQNNGV. CDR3 protein: CASSSTGREAFF. In DNA, the CDR3 is TGTGCCAGCAGCTCGACAGGGCGCGAAGCTTTCTTT.

This clone was detected only once. The CDR3 sequence is CASSVRAGTLDGYTF. The CDR3, as DNA: TGTGCCAGCAGCGTGCGTGCCGGGACACTGGATGGCTACACCTTC. This chain connects TRBV9 to TRBJ1-2; perhaps TRBD1 as D (6 bases). The CDR3 length is 15 residues. Trimming took 2 bases from V and 6 from J, leaving 17 bases between them. Germline V lookup: CDR1 SGDLS, CDR2 YYNGEE. Variable domain in full (rest from reference TRBV9 and TRBJ1-2): DSGVTQTPKHLITATGQRVTLRCSPRSGDLSVYWYQQSLDQGLQFLIQYYNGEERAKGNILERFSAQQFPDLHSELNLSSLELGDSALYFCASSVRAGTLDGYTFGSGTRLTVV.

CDR3 DNA sequence: TGTGCCAGCAGCGAACCGGGGGGGCCAATCGGGGAGCTGTTTTTT. Translation: CASSEPGGPIGELFF. This rearrangement joins TRBV7-9 to TRBJ2-2; 8 bases line up with TRBD2. The germline V gene has CDR1 SEHNR and CDR2 FQNEAQ (reference sequence). V shed 5 bases and J 7 bases; nucleotides not matched to a gene: 9. CDR3 length: 15 amino acids.

This chain links TRBV6-5 with TRBJ1-2; 7 nucleotides line up with TRBD1. V was clipped by 6 bases and J by 4 bases; unmatched bases: 5. Looked up from germline, CDR1 is MNHEY and CDR2 is SVGAGI. The CDR3 has 13 residues. CDR3 amino acids: CASRPGQLYGYTF. In nucleotides, the CDR3 is TGTGCCAGCAGACCGGGACAGCTCTATGGCTACACCTTC.

This sequence joins TRBV25-1 and TRBJ2-7, with TRBD1 as a possible D gene (6 bases). The CDR3 sequence is 11 residues long. CDR1 is MGHDK, CDR2 SYGVNS, per germline. Trimming pared 3 bases from V and 9 bases from J, leaving 9 bases between. CDR3: CASSEGAGQYF. CDR3 in DNA: TGTGCCAGCAGTGAGGGGGCCGGGCAGTACTTC.

The chain uses TRBV10-3 and TRBJ2-7; D ambiguous. V shed 10 bases and J shed 9 bases, with 22 bases lying between them. CDR1 and CDR2 (germline): ENHRY, SYGVKD. The CDR3 length is 13 residues. CDR3 coding DNA: TGTGCCACACTGTCGAGTGGTGTGGGGTGGCAGTACTTC. Its protein product is CATLSSGVGWQYF.

V gene TRBV14 combines with J gene TRBJ2-6, with D perhaps assigned TRBD1 or TRBD2 (5 bases each). The V and J ends lost 1 base and 2 bases respectively, with 15 bases between them. The germline V gene encodes CDR1 SGHDN and CDR2 FVKESK. The CDR3 length is 18 residues. This CDR3 reads CASSQGYGTQTGANVLTF. DNA for the CDR3: TGTGCCAGCAGCCAAGGGTATGGGACCCAAACTGGGGCCAACGTCCTGACTTTC.

There are a few counts of this clone. V usage is TRBV5-1 and J usage is TRBJ2-2; 12 nucleotides match TRBD1. The trim removed 2 bases at V and 6 bases at J, leaving 8 bases unmatched. Germline assignment: CDR1 SGHRS and CDR2 YFSETQ. CDR3 length: 17 residues. CDR3 coding DNA: TGCGCCAGCAGCTTAGACCGGGACAGGGGGCGCCCCGGGGAGCTGTTTTTT. It translates to CASSLDRDRGRPGELFF. Using reference TRBV5-1 and TRBJ2-2 for the parts outside the CDR3, the full variable domain is KAGVTQTPRYLIKTRGQQVTLSCSPISGHRSVSWYQQTPGQGLQFLFEYFSETQRNKGNFPGRFSGRQFSNSRSEMNVSTLELGDSALYLCASSLDRDRGRPGELFFGEGSRLTVL.

V is TRBV9 and J is TRBJ2-2; D ambiguous. The V end was cut by 0 bases, the J end by 6 bases, with 3 bases between. CDR3 length equals 12 residues. Germline CDR1 reads SGDLS; CDR2 reads YYNGEE. CDR3 loop: CASSVEAGELFF. The CDR3 DNA sequence: TGTGCCAGCAGCGTAGAGGCCGGGGAGCTGTTTTTT.

V usage is TRBV13 and J usage is TRBJ2-3, with TRBD2 matching over 8 bases. The CDR3 spans 15 residues. V lost 2 bases to trimming and J lost 3 bases; unmatched junction nucleotides: 4. Per germline, CDR1 PRHDT and CDR2 FYEKMQ (reference sequence). The chain's CDR3 is CASSLRLASTDTQYF. The CDR3 DNA reads as TGTGCCAGCAGCTTAAGACTAGCGAGTACAGATACGCAGTATTTT. Combining the CDR3 with reference TRBV13 and TRBJ2-3 gives the whole variable domain AAGVIQSPRHLIKEKRETATLKCYPIPRHDTVYWYQQGPGQDPQFLISFYEKMQSDKGSIPDRFSAQQFSDYHSELNMSSLELGDSALYFCASSLRLASTDTQYFGPGTRLTVL.

The chain links TRBV29-1 to TRBJ2-7; possibly TRBD1 for D (6 bases). Germline V CDR1 and CDR2: SQVTM, ANQGSEA. CDR3 length: 11 residues. Trimming removed 7 bases at V and 9 bases at J, with 16 bases between. CDR3: CSAQDSIRQYF. In nucleotides, the CDR3 is TGCAGCGCACAGGACAGTATAAGGCAGTACTTC.

The chain uses TRBV19 and TRBJ2-7, with D uncertain. The CDR3 is 14 residues long. CDR1 is LNHDA and CDR2 is SQIVND in the germline V gene (reference sequence). Trimming left V 5 bases short and J 2 bases short, with 13 bases between. CDR3 region: CASSGENPTYEQYF. Here the CDR3 DNA reads TGTGCCAGTAGTGGTGAGAATCCCACCTACGAGCAGTACTTC.

The chain uses TRBV13 and TRBJ2-7, with 8 positions matching TRBD1. J lost 7 bases, V lost 5 bases, and 13 bases had no gene match. Germline values: CDR1 PRHDT, CDR2 FYEKMQ (reference sequence). The length of the CDR3 is 15 residues. The CDR3 DNA sequence: TGTGCCAGCAGCGGGCCGACAGGGGCCAGCTGGGAGCAGTACTTC. Translated: CASSGPTGASWEQYF.

This rearrangement joins TRBV7-3 to TRBJ1-1; D may be TRBD1 (6 bases). Trimming stripped 5 bases from V and 4 bases from J, with 14 bases between. CDR3 length: 14 residues. Per the germline V gene, CDR1 is SGHTA and CDR2 is FQGTGA. This CDR3 is CASSMYRVGTEAFF. The CDR3 DNA reads TGTGCCAGCAGCATGTACAGGGTTGGCACTGAAGCTTTCTTT.

This clone was counted only a few times. The chain is built from TRBV11-2 and TRBJ2-1; D not certain. Trimming shortened V by 4 bases and J by 10 bases, and 23 bases separated the two germline ends. This CDR3 contains 16 residues. CDR1 and CDR2 (germline): SGHAT, FQNNGV. CDR3 in amino acids: CASSSYETTGVWEQFF. The CDR3 DNA sequence: TGTGCCAGCAGCTCATACGAGACGACTGGGGTATGGGAGCAGTTCTTC.

The table lists this clone with a few counts. The chain has TRBV5-1 and TRBJ1-2; 8 bases fit TRBD1. This CDR3 comprises 14 residues. The V gene's germline CDR1 is SGHRS and CDR2 YFSETQ. The trim removed 4 bases at V and 0 bases at J, leaving 2 bases unmatched. The CDR3 here is CASSQDRANYGYTF. The DNA of the CDR3 is TGCGCCAGCAGCCAGGACAGGGCTAACTATGGCTACACCTTC.